The entry below gives a single TCR beta chain sequence along with its context. This entry is derived from a study of blood T cell repertoires in COVID-19. Using immunoSEQ multiplex PCR, the repertoire was profiled, and TCRdb retains in-frame clones only, with some absent. The sample includes some 100,000 clones, more than 75% of them seen just once. Germline V gives CDR1 MNHEY, CDR2 SVGEGT. V dropped 4 bases and J dropped 7 bases, with 14 bases sitting between them. The CDR3 spans 14 residues. The sequenced sample consisted of peripheral blood. V is TRBV6-2 or TRBV6-3 and J is TRBJ2-1; perhaps TRBD2 as D (6 bases). The sequence came from a man in his fifties or sixties with acute or convalescent COVID-19. The CDR3 reads CASSSNRLGNEQFF. The CDR3 nucleotides read TGTGCCAGCAGTTCGAACCGACTAGGAAATGAGCAGTTCTTC.